Described below is a single T cell receptor beta chain sequence and its context. This clonotype was picked up many times. The specificity of this receptor is unknown. The record has no base qualities; no much larger clone is one base away. Sequencing was performed on an Illumina HiSeq 2000. Multiplex PCR amplification was used to generate the TCR beta chain libraries. The amplified TCR beta chain products were analyzed by high-throughput sequencing. TCRdb reran the public reads through fastp at Q25 and MiXCR, keeping productive beta chains. Records with the same CDR3 protein are collapsed into one entry carrying the most frequent genes and DNA. This sample is represented by tens of thousands of distinct CDR3 sequences; more than 25% of them were singletons. Over 8% of the sample rests with the top ten. The axillary draining lymph nodes of breast cancer patients were the source of the lymph node samples.

From its cysteine to its phenylalanine, the CDR3 spans 14 amino acids. CDR3 DNA only is kept here, 42 bases in frame from base 1. Trimming takes 7 bases from V and 2 bases from J, and the germline ends sit 14 bases apart. This sample stems from a study of breast tumors, draining lymph nodes, adjacent tissues (dated by TCRdb to the mid-2010s). About the full investigation: In breast cancer patients, the study compared the TCR beta repertoires of tumor, adjacent nontumor tissue and axillary lymph nodes. In human breast cancer, the study set out to assess how tumor, surrounding tissue and draining lymph node repertoires relate to one another and whether T cells might be exchanged between them.

What the research found in general, with its limitations: Tumor T-cell repertoires showed less diversity than lymph node repertoires and more diversity than nontumor tissue repertoires, and tumor T-cell repertoires showed preferential V and J gene usage. Tumor and nontumor tissue repertoires were significantly more similar in luminal-like than in basal-like breast cancer. The data were considered consistent with the idea that most tumor T cells come from the lymph node and then expand in tumor tissue. Rather than being directly demonstrated, the conclusion that tumor T cells originate in lymph nodes was presented as consistent with a hypothesis.

The sequence links TRBV12-3 or TRBV12-4 to TRBJ1-2; the best D guess is TRBD1, with 5 bases matching. This clonotype originated in a female donor with breast cancer. Some clones in this sample may be carry-over from other donors' samples. Material: axillary lymph node tissue. The CDR3 here reads CASIGLGGNYGYTF. The bases read TGTGCCAGCATTGGTCTGGGGGGGAACTATGGCTACACCTTC.